The clone carrying this TCR beta chain was observed once. Its antigen remains unknown. The sample belongs to a study of Graves' ophthalmopathy and Graves' hyperthyroidism. Germline CDR1 SNHLY, CDR2 FYNNEI. The V gene end was trimmed by 7 bases and the J gene end by 2 bases; junction bases not matched to a gene: 4. The CDR3 runs to 14 residues. Pregnant or lactating patients and those with other autoimmune diseases or uncontrolled infections were excluded. The evidence that diagnosis relied on was clinical symptoms, serum thyroxine, TRAb, thyroid ultrasound and orbital computed tomography. RNA transcripts provided the template for amplifying TCR beta CDR3 regions. HTBI primers primed a first-round RT-PCR, and a second-round multiplex PCR followed. MiXCR, run by TCRdb on the multiplex PCR reads, gives a single entry per CDR3 protein. The table includes about 740,000 distinct CDR3 sequences, about 44% detected once.

Whole-study findings and limits: Both a 70.59% sensitivity and an approximately 72% specificity characterized the model's predictions of ophthalmopathy progression. Blood samples also showed most expanded thyroid clonotypes exceeding 0.001 frequency.

Input material: peripheral blood. The chain recombines TRBV2 with TRBJ1-4; 7 nucleotides align to TRBD1. The source is an adult man with Graves' ophthalmopathy. The CDR3 bases are TGTGCCAGCACCCCGACAGGGACTAATGAAAAACTGTTTTTT. Protein sequence: CASTPTGTNEKLFF.